A selection of T cell receptor beta chains follows, all from one sample in a study of shared clonotypes between healthy human individuals. Produced via immunoSEQ multiplex PCR; TCRdb's table is partial and in-frame only. Among hundreds of thousands of clones listed, 92% were seen once. Sequenced sample: naive CD8+ T cells sorted from blood. The source of these receptors is a man aged 25-45 years in good health. Both conserved end residues are part of each CDR3. D genes are given only for firm matches. Some rows mark clone size as missing; the rest say once, few, many or name a class of expanded clone.

abundance	v_gene	d_gene	j_gene	CDR3aa	CDR3nt
few	TRBV6-5	.	TRBJ2-7	CASSSGGGEQYF	TGTGCCAGCAGTTCCGGCGGTGGCGAGCAGTACTTC
once	TRBV19	TRBD1	TRBJ1-3	CASMGAGGSGNTIYF	TGTGCCAGTATGGGGGCAGGGGGCTCTGGAAACACCATATATTTT
.	TRBV27	.	TRBJ2-7	CASSFQGFTYEQYF	TGTGCCAGCAGTTTTCAGGGGTTTACCTACGAGCAGTACTTC
.	TRBV7-9	.	TRBJ2-5	CASSSRGTQETQYF	TGTGCCAGCAGCTCCAGGGGCACCCAAGAGACCCAGTACTTC
.	TRBV5-6	TRBD2	TRBJ2-7	CASSPYLGTSAEQYF	TGTGCCAGCAGCCCCTATTTAGGGACTAGCGCCGAGCAGTACTTC
.	TRBV4-1	TRBD2	TRBJ2-7	CASSQVPAGGHEQYF	TGCGCCAGCAGCCAAGTTCCAGCGGGAGGGCACGAGCAGTACTTC
.	TRBV5-1	.	TRBJ2-3	CASSQRGDTQYF	TGCGCCAGCAGCCAAAGGGGAGATACGCAGTATTTT
.	TRBV29-1	.	TRBJ2-1	CSVEDPGWSEQFF	TGCAGCGTTGAAGATCCAGGGTGGAGTGAGCAGTTCTTC
.	TRBV2	.	TRBJ1-5	CASTLGADDQPQHF	TGTGCCAGCACCCTAGGGGCAGATGATCAGCCCCAGCATTTT
.	TRBV2	TRBD2	TRBJ2-1	CASSDPSGTTRPNEQFF	TGTGCCAGCAGTGACCCTAGCGGGACGACCCGCCCCAATGAGCAGTTCTTC
.	TRBV4-1	.	TRBJ2-7	CASSLGVQAAYEQYF	TGCGCCAGCAGCCTGGGCGTGCAGGCCGCCTACGAGCAGTACTTC
.	TRBV27	TRBD2	TRBJ2-3	CASSWGGSTDTQYF	TGTGCCAGCAGCTGGGGGGGGAGCACAGATACGCAGTATTTT
.	TRBV13	.	TRBJ1-5	CASSLGRANPENQPQHF	TGTGCCAGCAGCTTAGGCCGGGCGAACCCAGAGAATCAGCCCCAGCATTTT
.	TRBV5-1	.	TRBJ1-2	CASSPSGGTYGYTF	TGCGCCAGCAGCCCATCCGGTGGGACCTATGGCTACACCTTC
.	TRBV19	.	TRBJ2-1	CASISEEAGREQFF	TGTGCCAGTATCAGCGAAGAGGCGGGACGAGAGCAGTTCTTC
once	TRBV13	TRBD1	TRBJ2-7	CASSRTGGSYEQYF	TGTGCCAGCAGCCGGACAGGAGGCTCCTACGAGCAGTACTTC
.	TRBV6-1	TRBD2	TRBJ2-7	CASERGLTSYEQYF	TGTGCCAGCGAGCGGGGGTTGACCTCCTACGAGCAGTACTTC
.	TRBV2	TRBD2	TRBJ2-7	CASSEPSGMAYEQYF	TGTGCCAGCAGTGAACCTAGCGGGATGGCCTACGAGCAGTACTTC
once	TRBV11-2	TRBD1	TRBJ2-1	CASSLVSHRDRAHNEQFF	TGTGCCAGCAGCTTAGTCTCTCACCGGGACAGGGCACACAATGAGCAGTTCTTC
few	TRBV7-9	TRBD2	TRBJ2-1	CASSLVEGGYNEQFF	TGTGCCAGCAGCTTAGTCGAGGGAGGGTACAATGAGCAGTTCTTC
.	TRBV29-1	TRBD1	TRBJ2-7	CSVEDPGTGFEEQYF	TGCAGCGTTGAAGACCCCGGGACAGGGTTCGAGGAGCAGTACTTC
.	TRBV4-3	TRBD1	TRBJ2-2	CASSQQRQGFWELFF	TGCGCCAGCAGCCAGCAGAGACAGGGCTTTTGGGAGCTGTTTTTT
.	TRBV11-2	.	TRBJ2-6	CASSLGTINSGANVLTF	TGTGCCAGCAGCTTAGGGACTATCAACTCTGGGGCCAACGTCCTGACTTTC
.	TRBV27	TRBD2	TRBJ2-1	CASSFGGVVNEQFF	TGTGCCAGCAGTTTTGGGGGGGTAGTCAATGAGCAGTTCTTC
.	TRBV19	TRBD1	TRBJ1-2	CASSPFPQGLDGYTF	TGTGCCAGTAGCCCATTTCCACAGGGGCTCGATGGCTACACCTTC
.	TRBV28	.	TRBJ1-1	CASSLGKGGAFF	TGTGCCAGCAGTTTGGGGAAGGGTGGGGCTTTCTTT
.	TRBV6-5	.	TRBJ2-5	CASSTSNTQETQYF	TGTGCCAGCAGCACCTCAAATACCCAAGAGACCCAGTACTTC
.	TRBV15	.	TRBJ1-4	CATSRDMGVGFF	TGTGCCACCAGCAGAGATATGGGGGTCGGTTTTTTT
.	TRBV10-2	TRBD1	TRBJ2-5	CATSGQGGETQYF	TGCGCCACCTCAGGACAGGGTGGAGAGACCCAGTACTTC
.	TRBV14	TRBD2	TRBJ2-1	CASSQEVRTSGSIYNEQFF	TGTGCCAGCAGCCAAGAGGTTAGGACTAGCGGGAGTATCTACAATGAGCAGTTCTTC
.	TRBV5-4	.	TRBJ2-1	CASSLAAQYNEQFF	TGTGCCAGCAGCTTGGCAGCGCAGTACAATGAGCAGTTCTTC
.	TRBV30	.	TRBJ2-1	CAWSVDSGSYNEQFF	TGTGCCTGGAGTGTTGATAGCGGATCCTACAATGAGCAGTTCTTC
.	TRBV25-1	TRBD1	TRBJ2-1	CASSPGTDNEQFF	TGTGCCAGCAGCCCCGGGACAGACAATGAGCAGTTCTTC
.	TRBV28	.	TRBJ1-1	CASSLAGNTEAFF	TGTGCCAGCAGTTTAGCCGGGAACACTGAAGCTTTCTTT
.	TRBV7-2	.	TRBJ2-7	CASSSAGGYEQYF	TGTGCCAGCAGCTCCGCCGGTGGGTACGAGCAGTACTTC
.	TRBV15	.	TRBJ1-1	CATSRDVSSGNTEAFF	TGTGCCACCAGCAGAGATGTATCCAGCGGGAACACTGAAGCTTTCTTT
.	TRBV7-9	.	TRBJ2-3	CASSPRFPLTDTQYF	TGTGCCAGCAGCCCTCGTTTTCCCCTCACAGATACGCAGTATTTT
.	TRBV5-8	.	TRBJ2-1	CASRGTQSSYNEQFF	TGTGCCAGCCGCGGGACTCAAAGCTCCTACAATGAGCAGTTCTTC
.	TRBV7-7	.	TRBJ2-3	CASSPGRADTQYF	TGTGCCAGCAGCCCTGGGCGGGCAGATACGCAGTATTTT
.	TRBV15	.	TRBJ2-6	CATSSSLGANVLTF	TGTGCCACCAGCAGTAGTCTAGGGGCCAACGTCCTGACTTTC
.	TRBV7-9	.	TRBJ2-5	CASSLAQGIPETQYF	TGTGCCAGCAGCTTAGCGCAGGGGATCCCAGAGACCCAGTACTTC
.	TRBV9	.	TRBJ1-3	CASKGGNTIYF	TGTGCCAGCAAGGGGGGAAACACCATATATTTT
.	TRBV6-6	.	TRBJ1-4	CASSYDGVFDEKLFF	TGTGCCAGCAGTTACGATGGGGTTTTCGATGAAAAACTGTTTTTT
.	TRBV7-9	.	TRBJ1-2	CASSLVMGADGYTF	TGTGCCAGCAGCTTAGTTATGGGGGCGGATGGCTACACCTTC
.	TRBV27	TRBD2	TRBJ2-7	CASKVASGSTGYEQYF	TGTGCCAGCAAGGTGGCTAGCGGGAGTACGGGCTACGAGCAGTACTTC
once	TRBV5-1	TRBD2	TRBJ2-1	CASSLAGLAGSNEQFF	TGCGCCAGCAGCTTGGCCGGACTAGCAGGAAGCAATGAGCAGTTCTTC
.	TRBV2	TRBD2	TRBJ2-1	CASAGLATNEQFF	TGTGCCAGCGCGGGACTAGCAACCAATGAGCAGTTCTTC
.	TRBV13	.	TRBJ2-5	CASTPLGEGVETQYF	TGTGCCAGCACCCCCTTAGGGGAGGGGGTCGAGACCCAGTACTTC
.	TRBV5-5	.	TRBJ2-2	CASSYLVAGELFF	TGTGCCAGCAGCTATTTAGTAGCCGGGGAGCTGTTTTTT
.	TRBV11-1	.	TRBJ2-7	CASSLAPENYEQYF	TGTGCCAGCAGCTTAGCTCCAGAAAACTACGAGCAGTACTTC
.	TRBV5-6	.	TRBJ1-3	CASSSGAARSGNTIYF	TGTGCCAGCAGCTCGGGGGCGGCCCGAAGTGGAAACACCATATATTTT
few	TRBV7-2	.	TRBJ2-1	CASSLDAGGEQFF	TGTGCCAGCAGCTTAGATGCGGGTGGTGAGCAGTTCTTC
.	TRBV7-9	TRBD1	TRBJ1-1	CASGGQLNTEAFF	TGTGCCAGCGGGGGACAGTTGAACACTGAAGCTTTCTTT